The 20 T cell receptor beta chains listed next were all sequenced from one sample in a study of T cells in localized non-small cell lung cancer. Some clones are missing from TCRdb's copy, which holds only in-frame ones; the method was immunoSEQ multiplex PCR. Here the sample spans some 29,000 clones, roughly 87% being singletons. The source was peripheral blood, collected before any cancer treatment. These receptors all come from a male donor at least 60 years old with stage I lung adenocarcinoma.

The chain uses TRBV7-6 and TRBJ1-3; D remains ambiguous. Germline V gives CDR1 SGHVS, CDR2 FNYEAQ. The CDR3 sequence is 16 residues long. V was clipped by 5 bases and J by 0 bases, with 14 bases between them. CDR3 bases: TGTGCCAGCAGCCACCCCTTGGGTGACTCTGGAAACACCATATATTTT. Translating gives CASSHPLGDSGNTIYF.

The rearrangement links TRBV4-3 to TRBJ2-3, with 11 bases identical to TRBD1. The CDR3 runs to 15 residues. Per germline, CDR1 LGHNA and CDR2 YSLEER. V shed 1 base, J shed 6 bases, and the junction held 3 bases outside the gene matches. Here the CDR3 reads CASSQVGQGVDTQYF. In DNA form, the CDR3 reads TGCGCCAGCAGCCAAGTGGGACAGGGGGTCGATACGCAGTATTTT.

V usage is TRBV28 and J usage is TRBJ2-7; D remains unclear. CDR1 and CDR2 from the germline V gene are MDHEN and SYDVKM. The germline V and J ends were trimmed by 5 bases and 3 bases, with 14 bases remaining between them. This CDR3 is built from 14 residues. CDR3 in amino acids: CASSPRQALYEQYF. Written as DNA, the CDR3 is TGTGCCAGCAGTCCCCGCCAGGCTCTCTACGAGCAGTACTTC.

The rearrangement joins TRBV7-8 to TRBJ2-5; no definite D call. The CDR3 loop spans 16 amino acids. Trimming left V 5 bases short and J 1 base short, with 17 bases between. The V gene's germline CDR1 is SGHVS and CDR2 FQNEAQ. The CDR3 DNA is TGTGCCAGCAGCCCTCGCGTCTCTAGTATCCAAGAGACCCAGTACTTC. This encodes CASSPRVSSIQETQYF.

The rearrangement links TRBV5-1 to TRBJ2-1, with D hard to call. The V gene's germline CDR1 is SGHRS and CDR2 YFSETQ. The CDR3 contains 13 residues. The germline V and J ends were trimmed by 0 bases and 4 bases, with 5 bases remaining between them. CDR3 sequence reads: CASSLGTYNEQFF. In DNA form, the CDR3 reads TGCGCCAGCAGCTTGGGCACATACAATGAGCAGTTCTTC.

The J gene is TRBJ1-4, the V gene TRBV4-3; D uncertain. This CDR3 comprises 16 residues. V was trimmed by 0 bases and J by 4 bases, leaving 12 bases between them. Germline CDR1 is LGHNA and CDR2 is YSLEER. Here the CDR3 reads CASSQEILSLNEKLFF. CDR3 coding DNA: TGCGCCAGCAGCCAAGAGATACTGTCCCTTAATGAAAAACTGTTTTTT.

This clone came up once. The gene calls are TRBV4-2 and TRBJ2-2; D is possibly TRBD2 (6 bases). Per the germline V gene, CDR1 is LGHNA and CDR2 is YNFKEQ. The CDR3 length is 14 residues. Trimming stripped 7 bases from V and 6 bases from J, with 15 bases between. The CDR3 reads CASTPGGTSGELFF. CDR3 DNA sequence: TGTGCCAGCACCCCCGGAGGGACTTCCGGGGAGCTGTTTTTT.

The CDR3 loop reads CASSYSAAGQETQYF. Written as DNA, the CDR3 is TGTGCCAGCAGTTACTCAGCGGCAGGCCAAGAGACCCAGTACTTC. The chain employs TRBV6-5 and TRBJ2-5, with a possible D match to TRBD2 (5 bases). The V gene's germline CDR1 is MNHEY and CDR2 SVGAGI. Trimming left V 0 bases short and J 1 base short, with 9 bases between. This CDR3 has 15 amino acids.

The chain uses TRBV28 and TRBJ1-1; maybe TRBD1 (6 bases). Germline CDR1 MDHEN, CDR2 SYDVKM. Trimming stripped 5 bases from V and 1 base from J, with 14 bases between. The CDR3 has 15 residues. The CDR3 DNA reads TGTGCCAGCAGTCCCCCCCGCAGGGGGAACACTGAAGCTTTCTTT. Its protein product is CASSPPRRGNTEAFF.

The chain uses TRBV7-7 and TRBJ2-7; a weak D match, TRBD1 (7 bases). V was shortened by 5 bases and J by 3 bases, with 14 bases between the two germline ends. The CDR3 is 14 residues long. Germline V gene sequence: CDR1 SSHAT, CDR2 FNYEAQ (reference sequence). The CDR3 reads CASSKGGQFYEQYF. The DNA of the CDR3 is TGTGCCAGCAGCAAGGGGGGACAGTTCTACGAGCAGTACTTC.

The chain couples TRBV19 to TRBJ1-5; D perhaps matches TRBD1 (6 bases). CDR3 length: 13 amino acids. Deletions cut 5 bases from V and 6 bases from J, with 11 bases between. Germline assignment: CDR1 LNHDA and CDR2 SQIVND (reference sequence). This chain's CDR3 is CASSVTGPQPQHF. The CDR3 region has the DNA TGTGCCAGTAGTGTAACAGGGCCTCAGCCCCAGCATTTT. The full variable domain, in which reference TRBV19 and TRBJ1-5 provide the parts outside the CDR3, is DGGITQSPKYLFRKEGQNVTLSCEQNLNHDAMYWYRQDPGQGLRLIYYSQIVNDFQKGDIAEGYSVSREKKESFPLTVTSAQKNPTAFYLCASSVTGPQPQHFGDGTRLSIL.

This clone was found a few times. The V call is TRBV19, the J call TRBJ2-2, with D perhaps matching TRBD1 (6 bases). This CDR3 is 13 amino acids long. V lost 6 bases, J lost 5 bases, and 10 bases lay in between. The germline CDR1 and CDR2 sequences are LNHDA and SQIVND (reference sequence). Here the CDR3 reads CASRTTGTGELFF. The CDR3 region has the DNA TGTGCCAGTAGGACAACAGGGACCGGGGAGCTGTTTTTT.

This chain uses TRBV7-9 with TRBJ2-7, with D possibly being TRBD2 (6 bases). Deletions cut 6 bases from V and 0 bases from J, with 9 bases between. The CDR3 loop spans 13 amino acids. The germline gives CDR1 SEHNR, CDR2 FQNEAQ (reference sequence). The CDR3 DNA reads TGTGCCAGCAGTCGGGGGTCCTCCTACGAGCAGTACTTC. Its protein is CASSRGSSYEQYF.

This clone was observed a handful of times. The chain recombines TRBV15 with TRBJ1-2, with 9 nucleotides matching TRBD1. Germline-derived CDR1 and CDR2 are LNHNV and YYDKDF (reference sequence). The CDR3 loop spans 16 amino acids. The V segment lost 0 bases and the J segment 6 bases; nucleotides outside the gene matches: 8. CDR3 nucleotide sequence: TGTGCCACCAGCAGAGAGAACAGGGGGCGGAATGATGGCTACACCTTC. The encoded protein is CATSRENRGRNDGYTF.

CDR3 DNA sequence: TGTGCCTGGAGTACAGGGGGCTTGAACACTGAAGCTTTCTTT. It specifies CAWSTGGLNTEAFF. The chain is built from TRBV30 and TRBJ1-1; 9 bases map to TRBD1. The germline CDR1 and CDR2 sequences are GTSNPN and SVGIG (reference sequence). The CDR3 length is 14 residues. After removal of 2 bases from V and 0 bases from J, the junction contained 1 base not matched to a gene.

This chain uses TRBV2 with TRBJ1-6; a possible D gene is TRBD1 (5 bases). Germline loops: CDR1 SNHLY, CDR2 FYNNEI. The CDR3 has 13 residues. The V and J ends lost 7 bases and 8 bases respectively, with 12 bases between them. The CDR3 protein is CASKPWGDSPLHF. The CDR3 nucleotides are TGTGCCAGCAAACCCTGGGGGGATTCACCCCTCCACTTT.

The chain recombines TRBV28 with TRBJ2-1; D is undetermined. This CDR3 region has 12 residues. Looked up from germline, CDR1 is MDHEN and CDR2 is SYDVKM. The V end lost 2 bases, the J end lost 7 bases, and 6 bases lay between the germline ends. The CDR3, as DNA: TGTGCCAGCAGTTTAGGGCCTAATGAGCAGTTCTTC. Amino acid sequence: CASSLGPNEQFF. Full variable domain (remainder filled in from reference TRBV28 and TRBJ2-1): DVKVTQSSRYLVKRTGEKVFLECVQDMDHENMFWYRQDPGLGLRLIYFSYDVKMKEKGDIPEGYSVSREKKERFSLILESASTNQTSMYLCASSLGPNEQFFGPGTRLTVL.

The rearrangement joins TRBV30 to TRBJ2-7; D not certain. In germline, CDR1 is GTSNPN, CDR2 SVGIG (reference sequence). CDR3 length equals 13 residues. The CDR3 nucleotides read TGTGCTGGTTCCGGCAAACTGGGCTACGAGCAGTACTTC. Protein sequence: CAGSGKLGYEQYF.

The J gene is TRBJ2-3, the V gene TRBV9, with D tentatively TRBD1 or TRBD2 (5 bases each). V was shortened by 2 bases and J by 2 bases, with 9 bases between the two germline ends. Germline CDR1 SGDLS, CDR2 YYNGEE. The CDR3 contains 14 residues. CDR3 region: CASSVGPVTDTQYF. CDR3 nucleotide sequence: TGTGCCAGCAGCGTGGGACCCGTCACAGATACGCAGTATTTT.

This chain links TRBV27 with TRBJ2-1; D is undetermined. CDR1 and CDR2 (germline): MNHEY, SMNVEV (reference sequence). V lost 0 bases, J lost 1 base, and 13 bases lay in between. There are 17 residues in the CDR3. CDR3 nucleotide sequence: TGTGCCAGCAGTTTATCGATGGCGATGGAGTCCTACAATGAGCAGTTCTTC. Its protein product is CASSLSMAMESYNEQFF.